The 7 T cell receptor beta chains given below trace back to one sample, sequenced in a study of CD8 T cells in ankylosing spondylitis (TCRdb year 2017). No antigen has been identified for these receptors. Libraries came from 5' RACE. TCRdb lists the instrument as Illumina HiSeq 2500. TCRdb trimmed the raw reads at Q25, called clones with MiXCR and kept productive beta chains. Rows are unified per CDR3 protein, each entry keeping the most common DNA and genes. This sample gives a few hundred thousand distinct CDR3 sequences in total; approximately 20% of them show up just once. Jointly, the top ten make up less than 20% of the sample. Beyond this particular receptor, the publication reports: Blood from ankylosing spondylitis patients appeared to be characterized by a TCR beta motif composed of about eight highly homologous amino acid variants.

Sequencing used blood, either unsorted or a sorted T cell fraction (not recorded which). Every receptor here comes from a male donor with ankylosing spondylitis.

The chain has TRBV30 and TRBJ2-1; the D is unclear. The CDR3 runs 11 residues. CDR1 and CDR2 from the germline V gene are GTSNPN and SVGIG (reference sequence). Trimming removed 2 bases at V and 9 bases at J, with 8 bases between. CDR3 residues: CAWSIVLEQFF. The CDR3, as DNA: TGTGCCTGGAGTATTGTCCTTGAGCAGTTCTTC.

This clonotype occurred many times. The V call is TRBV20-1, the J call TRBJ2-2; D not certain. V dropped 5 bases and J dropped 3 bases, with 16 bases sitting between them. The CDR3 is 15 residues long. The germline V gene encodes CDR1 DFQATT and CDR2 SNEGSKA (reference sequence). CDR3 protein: CSAPLYNGYTGELFF. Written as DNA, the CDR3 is TGCAGTGCTCCCCTTTACAACGGGTACACCGGGGAGCTGTTTTTT.

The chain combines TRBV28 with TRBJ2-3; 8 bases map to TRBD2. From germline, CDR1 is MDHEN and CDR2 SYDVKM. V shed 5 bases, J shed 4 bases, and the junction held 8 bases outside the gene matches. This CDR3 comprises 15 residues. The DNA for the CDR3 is TGTGCCAGCAGTATCAGGACTAGCCGGGCAGATACGCAGTATTTT. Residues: CASSIRTSRADTQYF.

The CDR3 sequence: CATIQGGLPVSETGELFF. Here the CDR3 DNA reads TGTGCCACCATACAGGGGGGACTCCCTGTATCGGAGACCGGGGAGCTGTTTTTT. The chain is built from TRBV15 and TRBJ2-2; 8 nucleotides line up with TRBD1. In germline, CDR1 is LNHNV, CDR2 YYDKDF (reference sequence). The junction had 18 bases not matched to a gene; V was cut back by 7 bases and J by 5 bases. The CDR3 loop spans 18 amino acids. Variable domain in full (rest from reference TRBV15 and TRBJ2-2): DAMVIQNPRYQVTQFGKPVTLSCSQTLNHNVMYWYQQKSSQAPKLLFHYYDKDFNNEADTPDNFQSRRPNTSFCFLDIRSPGLGDTAMYLCATIQGGLPVSETGELFFGEGSRLTVL.

The CDR3 sequence is CSAEGPVSSYNEQFF. The CDR3 coding sequence is TGCAGTGCTGAGGGTCCGGTAAGCTCCTACAATGAGCAGTTCTTC. The rearrangement uses TRBV20-1 and TRBJ2-1, with TRBD2 as a possible D gene (5 bases). The CDR3 length is 15 residues. Trimming removed 5 bases at V and 0 bases at J, with 14 bases between. CDR1 DFQATT and CDR2 SNEGSKA come from the germline V gene (reference sequence).

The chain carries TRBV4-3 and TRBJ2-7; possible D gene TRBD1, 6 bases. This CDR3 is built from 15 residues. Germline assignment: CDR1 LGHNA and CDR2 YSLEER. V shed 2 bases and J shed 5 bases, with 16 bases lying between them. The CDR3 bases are TGCGCCAGCAGCCAATCCTGGCTGGGGGCGAACGAGCAGTACTTC. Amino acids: CASSQSWLGANEQYF.

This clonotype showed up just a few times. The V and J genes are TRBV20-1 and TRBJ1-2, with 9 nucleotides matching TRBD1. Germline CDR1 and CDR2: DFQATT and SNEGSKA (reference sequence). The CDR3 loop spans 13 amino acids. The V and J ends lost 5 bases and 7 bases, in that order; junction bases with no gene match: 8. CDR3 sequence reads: CSASRQGVRGYTF. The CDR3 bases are TGCAGTGCTTCAAGACAGGGGGTCCGTGGCTACACCTTC.